This entry lists 2 T cell receptor beta chains sequenced from one sample in a study of T cells expressing NK-cell markers. From its re-call of the 5' RACE reads, TCRdb lists each CDR3 protein once, without DNA. In all, the sample yields roughly 450,000 distinct CDR3 sequences. Sample: blood T cells: a sorted CD56 or NKG2C T cell subset, CD4+ or CD8+ T cells, or bulk PBMC T cells (not recorded which). These receptor sequences come from a woman in her forties or fifties in good health.

This sequence joins TRBV15 and TRBJ2-2; checking the TCRdb D call of TRBD2 is not possible without DNA. This CDR3 is 15 amino acids long. Germline values: CDR1 LNHNV, CDR2 YYDKDF (reference sequence). The CDR3 region is CATSPAAGTSGELFF.

The genes are TRBV5-1 and TRBJ2-7; TCRdb's D gene call, TRBD2, goes unchecked for lack of DNA. The CDR3 totals 15 residues. The V gene's germline CDR1 is SGHRS and CDR2 YFSETQ. The CDR3 spells CASSLGTSNPYEQYF.